This T cell receptor beta chain derives from a study of control samples from healthy donors and cancer patients. Here immunoSEQ multiplex PCR was the method, and the copy in TCRdb shows in-frame clones only, minus some. Of about 140,000 clones in the sample, roughly 94% were seen once. CDR1 LGHNT and CDR2 FRNRAP come from the germline V gene. CDR3 size: 14 residues. Deletions cut 7 bases from V and 3 bases from J, with 12 bases between. Material: blood. This receptor was identified in a man aged 35 to 55 in good health. The chain joins TRBV12-5 to TRBJ2-2; no clear D. CDR3 region: CASDLPSYTGELFF. The CDR3 DNA follows: TGTGCTAGTGACTTGCCGAGTTACACCGGGGAGCTGTTTTTT.